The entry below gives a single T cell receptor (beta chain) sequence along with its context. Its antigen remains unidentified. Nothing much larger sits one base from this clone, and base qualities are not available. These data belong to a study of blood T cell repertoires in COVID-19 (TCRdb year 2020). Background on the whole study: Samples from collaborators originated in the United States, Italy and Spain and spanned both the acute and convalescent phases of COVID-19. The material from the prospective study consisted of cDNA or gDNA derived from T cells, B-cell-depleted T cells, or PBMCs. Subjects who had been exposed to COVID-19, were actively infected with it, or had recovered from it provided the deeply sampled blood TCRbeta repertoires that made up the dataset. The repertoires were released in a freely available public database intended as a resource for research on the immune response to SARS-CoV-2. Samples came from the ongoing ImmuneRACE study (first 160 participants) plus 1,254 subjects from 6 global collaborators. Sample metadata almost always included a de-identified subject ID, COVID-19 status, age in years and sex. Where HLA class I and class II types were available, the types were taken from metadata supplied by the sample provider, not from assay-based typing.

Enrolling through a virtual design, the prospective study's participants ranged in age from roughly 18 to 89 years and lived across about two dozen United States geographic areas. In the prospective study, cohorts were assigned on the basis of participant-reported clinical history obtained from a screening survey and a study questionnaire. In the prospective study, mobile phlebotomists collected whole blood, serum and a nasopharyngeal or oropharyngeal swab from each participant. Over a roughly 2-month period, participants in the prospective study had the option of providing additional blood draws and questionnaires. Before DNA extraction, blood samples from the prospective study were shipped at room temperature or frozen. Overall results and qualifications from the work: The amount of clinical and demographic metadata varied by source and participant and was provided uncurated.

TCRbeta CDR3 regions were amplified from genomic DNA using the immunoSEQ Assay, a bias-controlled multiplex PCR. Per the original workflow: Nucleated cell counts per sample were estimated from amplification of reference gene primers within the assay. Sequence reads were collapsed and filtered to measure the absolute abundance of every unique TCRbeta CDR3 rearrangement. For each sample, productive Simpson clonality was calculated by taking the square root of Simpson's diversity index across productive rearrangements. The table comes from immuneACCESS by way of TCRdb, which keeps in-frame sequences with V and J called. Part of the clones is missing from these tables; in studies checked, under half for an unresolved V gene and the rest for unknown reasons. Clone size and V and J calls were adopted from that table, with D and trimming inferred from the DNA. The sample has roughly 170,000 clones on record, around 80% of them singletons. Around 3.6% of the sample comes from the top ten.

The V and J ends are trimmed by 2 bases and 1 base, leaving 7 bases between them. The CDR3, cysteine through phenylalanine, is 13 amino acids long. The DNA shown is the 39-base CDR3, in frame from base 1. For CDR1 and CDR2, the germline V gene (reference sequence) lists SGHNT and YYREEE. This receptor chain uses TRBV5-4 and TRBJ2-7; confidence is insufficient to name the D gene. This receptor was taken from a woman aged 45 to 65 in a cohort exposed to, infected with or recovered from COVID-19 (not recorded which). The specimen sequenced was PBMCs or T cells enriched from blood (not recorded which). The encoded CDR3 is CASSLYGSYEQYF. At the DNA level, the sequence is TGTGCCAGCAGCTTATACGGTTCCTACGAGCAGTACTTC.